There are a few counts of the clone carrying this TCR beta chain. The antigen remains unidentified. This specimen comes from a study of T cells after yellow fever vaccination. Per germline, CDR1 LGHDT and CDR2 YNNKEL (reference sequence). The V and J ends lost 1 base and 2 bases respectively, with 5 bases between them. The CDR3 is 13 amino acids. Study-level points and caveats: Compared with primary, the secondary response was weaker and peaked at day 5, not 15. Shared CD4/CD8 clonotypes were a small share, likely from convergent recombination.

Template switching with 5'RACE generated the TCR cDNA and added a universal primer site and UMIs. TCRdb called the 5' RACE reads again in MiXCR, with one record for every CDR3 protein. The sample gives 250,000 to 300,000 distinct CDR3 sequences, approximately 5.2% of which show up once; 3% to 4% is in the top ten. The sample consisted of CD4+ T cells sorted from PBMCs, taken on the day of the yellow fever booster vaccination. This rearrangement joins TRBV3-1 to TRBJ2-5; perhaps TRBD2 as D (5 bases). This clonotype was sampled from a man between 18 and 35 years old who received the YFV17D yellow fever vaccine. The CDR3 here is CASSQAGQETQYF. In nucleotides, the CDR3 is TGTGCCAGCAGCCAAGCGGGACAAGAGACCCAGTACTTC.